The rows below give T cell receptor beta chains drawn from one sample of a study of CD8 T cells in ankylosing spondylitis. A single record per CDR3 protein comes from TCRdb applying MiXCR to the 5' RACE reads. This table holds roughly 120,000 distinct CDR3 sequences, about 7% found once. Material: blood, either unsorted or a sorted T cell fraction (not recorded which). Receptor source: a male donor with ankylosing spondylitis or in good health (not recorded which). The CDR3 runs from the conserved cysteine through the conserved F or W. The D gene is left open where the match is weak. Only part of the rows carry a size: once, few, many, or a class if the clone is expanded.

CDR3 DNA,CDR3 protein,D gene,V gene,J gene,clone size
TGCAGTAGCGGCCAGGGCCTTGAGACCCAGTACTTC,CSSGQGLETQYF,NA,TRBV29-1,TRBJ2-5,many
TGTGCCAGCAGCTCTTCCTCTGCCTACGAGCAGTACTTC,CASSSSSAYEQYF,NA,TRBV7-2,TRBJ2-7,many
TGTGCCACCAGCAGAGATCGGGCAGGAGGCACAGATACGCAGTATTTT,CATSRDRAGGTDTQYF,NA,TRBV15,TRBJ2-3,NA
TGTGCCACCAACGGACAGGGGGCAATCGGGGAGCTGTTTTTT,CATNGQGAIGELFF,TRBD1,TRBV24-1,TRBJ2-2,many
TGCAGTGCTACCCCCGCGCAGGGGGCTAGAGAGACCCAGTACTTC,CSATPAQGARETQYF,TRBD1,TRBV20-1,TRBJ2-5,few
TGTGCCAGCAGCAAGACAGTGCATGCCCGGTATAGCTACACCTTC,CASSKTVHARYSYTF,NA,TRBV28,TRBJ1-2,NA
TGTGCCAGCAGTTTTCGGAAGGGGAGTGAAAAACTGTTTTTT,CASSFRKGSEKLFF,NA,TRBV12-3/TRBV12-4,TRBJ1-4,many
TGTGCCAGCTCACCCCCTGGGGGAGGATCGAGCATTCAGTACTTC,CASSPPGGGSSIQYF,NA,TRBV18,TRBJ2-4,many
TGCAGTGCTAGACGACCCACACACTACGAGCAGTACTTC,CSARRPTHYEQYF,NA,TRBV20-1,TRBJ2-7,NA
TGTGCCACCAGTACGGACCTCGGACACTCTGGAAACACCATATATTTT,CATSTDLGHSGNTIYF,NA,TRBV15,TRBJ1-3,many
TGTGCCAGCAGCTTGGCAGGACCGCTAGGATATGGCTACACCTTC,CASSLAGPLGYGYTF,NA,TRBV5-5,TRBJ1-2,few
TGCAGTGCTAGAACCCGGGACAGTTCCTACGAGCAGTACTTC,CSARTRDSSYEQYF,TRBD1,TRBV20-1,TRBJ2-7,many
TGTGCCAGCAGCTTAGTTCCAGCGGGAGTAGATACGCAGTATTTT,CASSLVPAGVDTQYF,TRBD2,TRBV7-2,TRBJ2-3,many
TGTGCCAGCACCCTAGGGGTCGGGGAGACCGGGGAGCTGTTTTTT,CASTLGVGETGELFF,NA,TRBV12-3/TRBV12-4,TRBJ2-2,many
TGTGCCAGCAGCTCGTTGGCGGCAGATACGCAGTATTTT,CASSSLAADTQYF,NA,TRBV7-3,TRBJ2-3,many
TGTGCCAGCAGCCTAACCTTAGCGGCGGTTGTCTCCTACAATGAGCAGTTCTTC,CASSLTLAAVVSYNEQFF,NA,TRBV6-1,TRBJ2-1,many
TGTGCCAGCAGCCCGAGCGGGACAGGCTCTGAAAAACTGTTTTTT,CASSPSGTGSEKLFF,TRBD1,TRBV7-2,TRBJ1-4,many
TGTGCCAGCAGAGGACAGGTCGATAGCAATCAGCCCCAGCATTTT,CASRGQVDSNQPQHF,TRBD1,TRBV12-3/TRBV12-4,TRBJ1-5,many
TGTGCCAGCAGTGAAGAGGGGAGCTCCTACAATGAGCAGTTCTTC,CASSEEGSSYNEQFF,NA,TRBV2,TRBJ2-1,NA
TGTGCCACCAGACCGGGACAGACCCATCAGCCCCAGCATTTT,CATRPGQTHQPQHF,TRBD1,TRBV6-2/TRBV6-3,TRBJ1-5,NA
TGTGCCAGCAGCGTAGGCATGGGGGGGGCCGGGGAGCTGTTTTTT,CASSVGMGGAGELFF,TRBD2,TRBV9,TRBJ2-2,many
TGTGCCAGCAGCTTGGTTTCGGCAGATACGCAGTATTTT,CASSLVSADTQYF,NA,TRBV5-6,TRBJ2-3,NA